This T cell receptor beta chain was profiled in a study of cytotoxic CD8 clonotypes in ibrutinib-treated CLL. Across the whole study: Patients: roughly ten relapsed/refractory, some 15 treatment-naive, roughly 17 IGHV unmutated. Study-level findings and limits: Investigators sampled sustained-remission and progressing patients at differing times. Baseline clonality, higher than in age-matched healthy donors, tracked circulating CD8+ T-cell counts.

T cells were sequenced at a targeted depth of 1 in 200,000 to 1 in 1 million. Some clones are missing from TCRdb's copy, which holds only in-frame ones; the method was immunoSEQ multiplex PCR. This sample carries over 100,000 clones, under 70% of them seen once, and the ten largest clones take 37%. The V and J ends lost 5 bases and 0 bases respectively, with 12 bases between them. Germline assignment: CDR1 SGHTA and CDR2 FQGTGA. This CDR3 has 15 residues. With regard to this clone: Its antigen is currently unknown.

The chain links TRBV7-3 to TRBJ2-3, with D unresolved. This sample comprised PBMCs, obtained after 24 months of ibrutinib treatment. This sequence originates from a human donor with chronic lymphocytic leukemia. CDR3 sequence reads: CASSPDYSSTDTQYF. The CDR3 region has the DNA TGTGCCAGCAGCCCCGATTATTCTAGCACAGATACGCAGTATTTT. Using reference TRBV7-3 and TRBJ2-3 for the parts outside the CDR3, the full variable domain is GAGVSQTPSNKVTEKGKYVELRCDPISGHTALYWYRQSLGQGPEFLIYFQGTGAADDSGLPNDRFFAVRPEGSVSTLKIQRTERGDSAVYLCASSPDYSSTDTQYFGPGTRLTVL.